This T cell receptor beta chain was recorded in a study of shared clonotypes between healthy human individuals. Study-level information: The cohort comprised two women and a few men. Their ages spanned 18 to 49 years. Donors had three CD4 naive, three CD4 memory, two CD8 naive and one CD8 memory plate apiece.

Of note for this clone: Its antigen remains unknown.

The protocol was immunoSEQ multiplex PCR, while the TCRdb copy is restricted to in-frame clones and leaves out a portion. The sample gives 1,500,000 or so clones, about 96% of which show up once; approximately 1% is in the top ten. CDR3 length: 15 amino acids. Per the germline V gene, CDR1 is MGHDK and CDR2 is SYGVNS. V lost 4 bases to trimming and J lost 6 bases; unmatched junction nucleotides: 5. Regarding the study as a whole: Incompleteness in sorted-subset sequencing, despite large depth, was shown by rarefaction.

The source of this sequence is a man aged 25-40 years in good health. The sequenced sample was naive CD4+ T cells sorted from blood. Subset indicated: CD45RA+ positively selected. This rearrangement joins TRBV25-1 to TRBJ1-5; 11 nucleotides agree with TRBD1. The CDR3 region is CASSAGQGAGQPQHF. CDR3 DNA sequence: TGTGCCAGCAGTGCCGGACAGGGGGCGGGTCAGCCCCAGCATTTT.